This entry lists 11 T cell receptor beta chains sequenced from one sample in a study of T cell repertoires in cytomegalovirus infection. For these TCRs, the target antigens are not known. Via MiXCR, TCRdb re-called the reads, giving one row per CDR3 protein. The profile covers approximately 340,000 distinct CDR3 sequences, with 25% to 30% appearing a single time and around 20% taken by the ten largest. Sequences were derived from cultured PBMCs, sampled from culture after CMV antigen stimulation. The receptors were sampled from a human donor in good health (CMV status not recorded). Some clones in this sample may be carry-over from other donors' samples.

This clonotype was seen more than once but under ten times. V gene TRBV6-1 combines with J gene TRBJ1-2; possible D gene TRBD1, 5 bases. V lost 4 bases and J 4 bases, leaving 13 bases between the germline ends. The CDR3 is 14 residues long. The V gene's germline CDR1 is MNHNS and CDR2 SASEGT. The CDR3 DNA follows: TGTGCCAGCAGTGGGGACTTGGCCATCTATGGCTACACCTTC. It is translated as CASSGDLAIYGYTF.

As DNA, the CDR3 is TGTGCCAGCAGTTTACCCCGTCAGGCATATCAGCCCCAGCATTTT. Protein: CASSLPRQAYQPQHF. The rearrangement uses TRBV27 and TRBJ1-5, with no clear D. Germline lookup yields CDR1 MNHEY and CDR2 SMNVEV (reference sequence). Trimming left V 2 bases short and J 5 bases short, with 13 bases between. The CDR3 length is 15 residues.

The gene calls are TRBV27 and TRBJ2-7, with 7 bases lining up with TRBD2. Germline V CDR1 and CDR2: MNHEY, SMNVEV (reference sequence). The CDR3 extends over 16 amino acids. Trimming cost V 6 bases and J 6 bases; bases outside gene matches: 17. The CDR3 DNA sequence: TGTGCCAGCAGCCGCCCAGGCGGGAGCGTTACCGGCGAGCAGTACTTC. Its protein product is CASSRPGGSVTGEQYF.

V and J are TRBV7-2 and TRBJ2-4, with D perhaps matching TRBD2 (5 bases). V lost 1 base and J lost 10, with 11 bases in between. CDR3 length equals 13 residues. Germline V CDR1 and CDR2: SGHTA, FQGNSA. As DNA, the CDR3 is TGTGCCAGCAGCTTAGACGGCGGCGGGATTCAGTACTTC. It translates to CASSLDGGGIQYF.

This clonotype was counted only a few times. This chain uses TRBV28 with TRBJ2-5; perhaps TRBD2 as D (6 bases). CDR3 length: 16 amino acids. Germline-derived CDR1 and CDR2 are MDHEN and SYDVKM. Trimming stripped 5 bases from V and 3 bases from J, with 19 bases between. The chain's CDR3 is CASSPRIREREETQYF. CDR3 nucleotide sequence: TGTGCCAGCAGTCCTCGGATACGGGAGAGGGAAGAGACCCAGTACTTC.

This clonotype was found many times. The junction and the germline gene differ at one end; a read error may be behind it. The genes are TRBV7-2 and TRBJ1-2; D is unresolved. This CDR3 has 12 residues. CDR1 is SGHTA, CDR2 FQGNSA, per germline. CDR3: CASSLANYGYTF. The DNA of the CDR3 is TGTGCCAGCAGTTTAGCGAACTATGGCTACACCTTC.

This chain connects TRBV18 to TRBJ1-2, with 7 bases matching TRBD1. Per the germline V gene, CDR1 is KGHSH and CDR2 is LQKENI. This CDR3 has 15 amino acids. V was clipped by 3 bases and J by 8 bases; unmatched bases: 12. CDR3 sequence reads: CASSPGPTQGTGYTF. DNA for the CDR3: TGTGCCAGCTCACCCGGGCCTACACAGGGGACAGGCTACACCTTC. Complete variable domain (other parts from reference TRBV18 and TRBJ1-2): NAGVMQNPRHLVRRRGQEARLRCSPMKGHSHVYWYRQLPEEGLKFMVYLQKENIIDESGMPKERFSAEFPKEGPSILRIQQVVRGDSAAYFCASSPGPTQGTGYTFGSGTRLTVV.

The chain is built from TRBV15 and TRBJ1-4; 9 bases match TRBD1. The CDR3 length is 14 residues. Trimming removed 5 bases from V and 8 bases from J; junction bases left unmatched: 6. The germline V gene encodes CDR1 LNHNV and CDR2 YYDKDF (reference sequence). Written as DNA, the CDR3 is TGTGCCACCAGCGGACGGACAGGGGACGAAAAACTGTTTTTT. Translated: CATSGRTGDEKLFF.

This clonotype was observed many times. The CDR3 loop reads CASSVAGEKNTEAFF. The CDR3 region has the DNA TGTGCCAGCAGCGTAGCTGGGGAGAAGAACACTGAAGCTTTCTTT. V and J are TRBV9 and TRBJ1-1; D unresolved. The V and J ends lost 0 bases and 1 base respectively, with 10 bases between them. Germline V gene sequence: CDR1 SGDLS, CDR2 YYNGEE. The CDR3 spans 15 residues.

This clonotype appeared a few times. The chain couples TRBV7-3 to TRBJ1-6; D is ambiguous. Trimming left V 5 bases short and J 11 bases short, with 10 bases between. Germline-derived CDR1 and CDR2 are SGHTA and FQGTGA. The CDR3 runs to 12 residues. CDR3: CASSPPSPPLHF. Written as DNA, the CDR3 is TGTGCCAGCAGCCCCCCGTCCCCACCCCTCCACTTT.

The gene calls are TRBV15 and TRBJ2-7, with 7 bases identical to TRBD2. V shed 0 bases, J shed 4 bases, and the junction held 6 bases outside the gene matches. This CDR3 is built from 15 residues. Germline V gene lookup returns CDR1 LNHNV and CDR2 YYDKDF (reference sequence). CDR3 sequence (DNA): TGTGCCACCAGCAGAGATACCCAGCGGGGTTACGAGCAGTACTTC. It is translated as CATSRDTQRGYEQYF.